One sample yielded the 32 T cell receptor beta chains listed below, sequenced in a study of cytomegalovirus exposure and HLA in healthy donors. The PCR contained 60 Vbeta and 13 Jbeta primers. The data were produced by immunoSEQ multiplex PCR, yet TCRdb's version contains in-frame clones alone and is incomplete. This sample has roughly 120,000 clones, with 81% found just once. Sequencing input: PBMCs. The receptor source for this set is a woman in her 30s in good health and CMV-seronegative.

This clone was seen only a few times. The V gene is TRBV28, the J gene TRBJ1-2; 7 bases are a match to TRBD1. V gave up 6 bases and J gave up 5 bases; unmatched junction bases: 9. Germline V CDR1 and CDR2: MDHEN, SYDVKM. The CDR3 contains 14 residues. CDR3: CASRPKGALYGYTF. CDR3 nucleotides: TGTGCCAGCAGACCCAAGGGGGCCCTTTATGGCTACACCTTC.

The DNA for the CDR3 is TGTGCCAGTAGCGACAGGGATGATGAGCAGTTCTTC. Translated: CASSDRDDEQFF. The V and J genes are TRBV19 and TRBJ2-1; 7 nucleotides agree with TRBD1. J gave up 8 bases and V 6 bases, and 4 bases lay outside the gene matches. In germline, CDR1 is LNHDA, CDR2 SQIVND (reference sequence). The CDR3 totals 12 residues.

This chain uses TRBV7-9 with TRBJ1-2, with 7 bases fitting TRBD1. This CDR3 has 14 residues. Germline V gene lookup returns CDR1 SEHNR and CDR2 FQNEAQ (reference sequence). Losses at the gene ends were 5 bases for V and 4 bases for J; bases not matched to a gene: 7. CDR3 coding DNA: TGTGCCAGCAGCCCGCGACAGGGAACCTATGGCTACACCTTC. As protein: CASSPRQGTYGYTF.

Regarding this clone: One junction end disagrees with the germline gene, perhaps due to a read error. V gene TRBV7-7 combines with J gene TRBJ1-5, with a tentative D call TRBD1 (5 bases). Germline CDR1 SSHAT, CDR2 FNYEAQ (reference sequence). The CDR3 is 13 amino acids. CDR3 region: CASSSGQNQPQHF. In DNA, the CDR3 is TGTGCTAGCAGCTCCGGACAAAATCAGCCCCAGCATTTT.

The rearrangement links TRBV18 to TRBJ1-5, with D maybe TRBD1 (5 bases). The ends were cut back, 0 bases at V and 4 bases at J, with 7 bases in the middle. This CDR3 has 14 amino acids. CDR1 and CDR2 from the germline V gene are KGHSH and LQKENI. CDR3 DNA sequence: TGTGCCAGCTCACCACCGAACAGGAATCAGCCCCAGCATTTT. Its translation is CASSPPNRNQPQHF.

The chain carries TRBV4-1 and TRBJ2-7, with 7 bases fitting TRBD1. J gave up 2 bases and V 0 bases, and 7 bases lay outside the gene matches. CDR3 length equals 16 residues. Per the germline V gene, CDR1 is MGHRA and CDR2 is YSYEKL. This CDR3 is CASSQDSGTVTYEQYF. CDR3 DNA sequence: TGCGCCAGCAGCCAAGACTCCGGGACAGTTACCTACGAGCAGTACTTC.

The chain recombines TRBV7-8 with TRBJ2-5; 7 nucleotides align to TRBD1. CDR3 length equals 17 residues. Germline V gives CDR1 SGHVS, CDR2 FQNEAQ. V shed 0 bases and J 1 base; nucleotides not matched to a gene: 8. The chain's CDR3 is CASSLARQGKGQETQYF. The DNA of the CDR3 is TGTGCCAGCAGCTTAGCGCGACAGGGAAAAGGCCAAGAGACCCAGTACTTC.

Details on this clone: Other DNA sequences from this sample encode an identical CDR3 as well. The chain carries TRBV28 and TRBJ2-2; D unresolved. CDR1 MDHEN and CDR2 SYDVKM come from the germline V gene. Trimming shortened V by 7 bases and J by 0 bases, and 6 bases separated the two germline ends. The CDR3 has 13 residues. As DNA, the CDR3 is TGTGCCAGCACGGGTCCGAACACCGGGGAGCTGTTTTTT. Its translation: CASTGPNTGELFF.

Written as DNA, the CDR3 is TGTGCCAGTAGTGACGGACAGGGATGGACTGAAGCTTTCTTT. Encoded protein: CASSDGQGWTEAFF. The V and J genes are TRBV19 and TRBJ1-1; 8 bases line up with TRBD1. This CDR3 has 14 amino acids. CDR1 and CDR2 from the germline V gene are LNHDA and SQIVND (reference sequence). The junction had 7 bases not matched to a gene; V was cut back by 5 bases and J by 5 bases.

About this clone itself: The CDR3 does not close with the conserved phenylalanine or tryptophan, likely indicating a read error. J is TRBJ1-1 and V is TRBV6-5, with 8 bases lining up with TRBD1. This CDR3 is built from 15 residues. Germline assignment: CDR1 MNHEY and CDR2 SVGAGI. In nucleotides, the CDR3 is TGTGCCAACAGTCCCCGGGACAGGAGGGACACTGAAGCTTTCCTT. Its protein is CANSPRDRRDTEAFL.

A remark on this clone: The identical CDR3 is also encoded by other nucleotide sequences in the sample. This chain links TRBV28 with TRBJ1-6; possible D gene TRBD1, 5 bases. Germline CDR1 and CDR2: MDHEN and SYDVKM. Trimming removed 3 bases from V and 10 bases from J, with 13 bases in between. This CDR3 region has 14 residues. CDR3 bases: TGTGCCAGCAGTTTCAGAACAGGCCTCTCACCCCTCCACTTT. Its protein product is CASSFRTGLSPLHF.

This clone has only a few counts. The chain recombines TRBV4-3 with TRBJ2-1; 8 nucleotides line up with TRBD2. This CDR3 is built from 16 residues. Looked up from germline, CDR1 is LGHNA and CDR2 is YSLEER. V lost 2 bases, J lost 6 bases, and 9 bases stayed unmatched. The CDR3: CASSQSSGRIGNEQFF. Written as DNA, the CDR3 is TGCGCCAGCAGCCAATCAAGCGGGAGAATCGGCAATGAGCAGTTCTTC.

This clone occurred once. The chain has TRBV5-1 and TRBJ2-5; a possible D gene is TRBD1 (5 bases). The DNA end is a closer match to TRBJ2-7, so the J assignment may be wrong. Germline lookup yields CDR1 SGHRS and CDR2 YFSETQ. The CDR3 loop spans 15 amino acids. CDR3 nucleotides: TGCGCCAGCAGCTTGGGTCAGGGAATTTTCTACGAGCAGTACTTC. Its translation: CASSLGQGIFYEQYF.

The chain couples TRBV28 to TRBJ1-2, with 7 bases that match TRBD1. The V and J ends lost 4 bases and 2 bases, in that order; junction bases with no gene match: 4. The germline V gene has CDR1 MDHEN and CDR2 SYDVKM. The CDR3 is made up of 14 amino acids. The CDR3 is CASSWDSENYGYTF. The CDR3 DNA reads as TGTGCCAGCAGTTGGGACAGCGAGAACTATGGCTACACCTTC.

The chain joins TRBV14 to TRBJ2-3, with a tentative D call TRBD2 (6 bases). The CDR3 spans 16 residues. V lost 4 bases to trimming and J lost 5 bases, with 19 bases between them. CDR1 and CDR2 (germline): SGHDN, FVKESK. CDR3 bases: TGTGCCAGCAGCCTGTGGAGGGACCCTTCACGAGATACGCAGTATTTT. It specifies CASSLWRDPSRDTQYF.

The chain has TRBV27 and TRBJ2-4; TRBD1 agrees at 10 bases. CDR3 length: 14 residues. V lost 10 bases and J lost 7; bases outside the gene matches: 10. Looked up from germline, CDR1 is MNHEY and CDR2 is SMNVEV (reference sequence). DNA for the CDR3: TGTGCCACGGGTGACCAGGGACAGGGGAACATTCAGTACTTC. Protein sequence: CATGDQGQGNIQYF.

This chain connects TRBV28 to TRBJ2-5; 7 positions agree with TRBD2. This CDR3 region has 15 residues. V trimming: 3 bases; J trimming: 3 bases; junction bases outside the gene matches: 7. Per the germline V gene, CDR1 is MDHEN and CDR2 is SYDVKM. The CDR3: CASSFLAGEKETQYF. The CDR3 nucleotides read TGTGCCAGCAGTTTTTTAGCGGGCGAAAAAGAGACCCAGTACTTC.

The chain combines TRBV27 with TRBJ1-1; D gene unclear. Germline V gives CDR1 MNHEY, CDR2 SMNVEV (reference sequence). V lost 6 bases, J lost 5 bases, and 13 bases lay in between. The CDR3 runs to 13 residues. DNA of the CDR3: TGTGCCAGCAGGCAGGCTGCATTGACTGAAGCTTTCTTT. This codes for CASRQAALTEAFF.

This chain joins TRBV15 and TRBJ2-7; the match to TRBD2 covers 11 bases. The CDR3 sequence is 16 residues long. Germline trimming cut 0 bases from V and 2 bases from J; bases unmatched to any gene: 3. Germline assignment: CDR1 LNHNV and CDR2 YYDKDF (reference sequence). The CDR3 spells CATSRDTTSGTYEQYF. DNA for the CDR3: TGTGCCACCAGCAGAGATACGACTAGCGGGACCTACGAGCAGTACTTC.

V is TRBV27 and J is TRBJ2-1; D not certain. The CDR3 totals 15 residues. The germline V gene encodes CDR1 MNHEY and CDR2 SMNVEV (reference sequence). Trimming took off 3 bases at V and 0 bases at J, with 9 bases between the two ends. CDR3: CASSFSVRSYNEQFF. CDR3 bases: TGTGCCAGCAGTTTCTCAGTCCGCTCCTACAATGAGCAGTTCTTC.

The chain has TRBV25-1 and TRBJ2-7; 9 bases match TRBD1. Germline lookup yields CDR1 MGHDK and CDR2 SYGVNS. The CDR3 is 14 residues long. The J segment lost 6 bases and the V segment lost 2 bases, leaving 5 bases of the junction unmatched. CDR3 coding DNA: TGTGCCAGCAGTGAAGCAGGACAGGGGCGCGAGCAGTACTTC. Translating gives CASSEAGQGREQYF.

The chain is built from TRBV5-8 and TRBJ2-1; 9 bases are a match to TRBD2. J gave up 7 bases and V 0 bases, and 11 bases lay outside the gene matches. The CDR3 contains 17 residues. CDR1 and CDR2 from the germline V gene are SGHTS and YDEGEE. CDR3 in amino acids: CASSLAQTSGLGNEQFF. CDR3 in DNA: TGTGCCAGCAGCTTGGCCCAGACTAGCGGACTGGGGAATGAGCAGTTCTTC.

The V and J genes are TRBV19 and TRBJ2-5; weak D call: TRBD2 (6 bases). Trimming shortened V by 1 base and J by 5 bases, and 11 bases separated the two germline ends. Germline loops: CDR1 LNHDA, CDR2 SQIVND (reference sequence). This CDR3 region has 14 residues. CDR3 residues: CASSIGGVYETQYF. DNA of the CDR3: TGTGCCAGTAGTATAGGCGGGGTCTACGAGACCCAGTACTTC.

The V gene is TRBV7-2, the J gene TRBJ1-6; TRBD1 matches at 10 bases. CDR1 SGHTA and CDR2 FQGNSA come from the germline V gene. The trim removed 5 bases at V and 10 bases at J, leaving 11 bases unmatched. The CDR3 contains 16 residues. CDR3 DNA: TGTGCCAGCAGCCCACCGACGGGACAGGGGATCTCACCCCTCCACTTT. The encoded protein is CASSPPTGQGISPLHF. The complete variable domain, with remaining parts taken from reference TRBV7-2 and TRBJ1-6, reads GAGVSQSPSNKVTEKGKDVELRCDPISGHTALYWYRQSLGQGLEFLIYFQGNSAPDKSGLPSDRFSAERTGGSVSTLTIQRTQQEDSAVYLCASSPPTGQGISPLHFGNGTRLTVT.

This clone was detected only once. In DNA form, the CDR3 reads TGTGCCAGCAGTTACGCAGGGCGGGGAAGCACAGATACGCAGTATTTT. Its translation: CASSYAGRGSTDTQYF. The rearrangement links TRBV6-5 to TRBJ2-3; D is perhaps TRBD2 (6 bases). The CDR3 has 16 residues. V lost 2 bases and J 0 bases, leaving 12 bases between the germline ends. Germline CDR1 is MNHEY and CDR2 is SVGAGI.

The rearrangement uses TRBV5-6 and TRBJ1-3; the D is unclear. V lost 4 bases and J lost 2, with 10 bases in between. The CDR3 consists of 14 residues. Germline loops: CDR1 SGHDT, CDR2 YYEEEE. The DNA for the CDR3 is TGTGCCAGCAGCCTGGGTCGAGCTGGAAACACCATATATTTT. Its translation is CASSLGRAGNTIYF.

To note about this clone: One junction end disagrees with the germline gene, perhaps due to a read error. Other DNA sequences in this specimen translate into the identical CDR3. This sequence joins TRBV2 and TRBJ1-5; perhaps TRBD1 as D (6 bases). The CDR3 totals 13 residues. In germline, CDR1 is SNHLY, CDR2 FYNNEI. As DNA, the CDR3 is TGTGCCAGCAACGAGGGGGGGGGTCAGCCCCAGCACTTT. The encoded protein is CASNEGGGQPQHF.

This clone was seen once. The chain links TRBV28 to TRBJ2-1; D is undetermined. Germline V gene data show CDR1 as MDHEN and CDR2 as SYDVKM. This CDR3 is 13 amino acids long. Trimming shortened V by 8 bases and J by 3 bases, and 11 bases separated the two germline ends. CDR3: CASVPLGYNEQFF. The CDR3 DNA sequence: TGTGCCAGCGTGCCCCTCGGCTACAATGAGCAGTTCTTC.

The CDR3 sequence: CASSHETQYF. The CDR3, as DNA: TGTGCCAGCAGCCATGAGACCCAGTACTTC. V gene TRBV6-6 combines with J gene TRBJ2-5, with no clear D. The V end lost 6 bases, the J end lost 5 bases, and 4 bases lay between the germline ends. CDR3 length: 10 residues. In germline, CDR1 is MNHNY, CDR2 SVGAGI (reference sequence).

The gene calls are TRBV18 and TRBJ1-1; 9 bases are shared with TRBD1. This CDR3 comprises 17 residues. CDR1 KGHSH and CDR2 LQKENI come from the germline V gene. The J segment lost 1 base and the V segment lost 5 bases, leaving 11 bases of the junction unmatched. The CDR3 DNA reads as TGTGCCAGCTCAGCCACAGGGGGCGGTCGGCAGAACACTGAAGCTTTCTTT. It encodes CASSATGGGRQNTEAFF. The full variable domain, with the rest looked up from reference TRBV18 and TRBJ1-1, is NAGVMQNPRHLVRRRGQEARLRCSPMKGHSHVYWYRQLPEEGLKFMVYLQKENIIDESGMPKERFSAEFPKEGPSILRIQQVVRGDSAAYFCASSATGGGRQNTEAFFGQGTRLTVV.

The chain uses TRBV14 and TRBJ2-1, with TRBD1 matching over 8 bases. There are 15 residues in the CDR3. Germline loops: CDR1 SGHDN, CDR2 FVKESK. With 3 bases clipped from V and 7 bases from J, the junction kept 8 bases outside the gene matches. CDR3 residues: CASSHGTGFMNEQFF. The DNA of the CDR3 is TGTGCCAGCAGCCATGGGACAGGATTTATGAATGAGCAGTTCTTC.

This chain links TRBV29-1 with TRBJ2-7, with 7 bases identical to TRBD1. This CDR3 is 12 amino acids long. The V gene end was trimmed by 3 bases and the J gene end by 2 bases; junction bases not matched to a gene: 1. Germline V gives CDR1 SQVTM, CDR2 ANQGSEA. The CDR3: CSVERGPYEQYF. The DNA for the CDR3 is TGCAGCGTTGAGAGGGGGCCCTACGAGCAGTACTTC.